This T cell receptor (beta chain) appears in the sequencing data of a study of metastatic and nonmetastatic thyroid tumors. Study-level background: Patients with malignant and benign thyroid disease provided blood and tumor or nodule tissue, whose repertoires were compared.

Study-wide findings and caveats: When malignant thyroid tumors were compared with benign nodules, TCR beta diversity was reportedly significantly higher in the malignant tumors. This held in both blood and tumor samples.

Authors' methods: What underpinned the distant-metastasis classifier for papillary thyroid cancer was the set of CDR3 differences across clinicopathological groups. TCRdb reprocessed the PCR reads via MiXCR. Here the V and J calls rest on TCRdb's processing, not on the authors' analysis. Among roughly 15,000 clones listed, 20% to 30% were seen once. Thyroid surgery had not been preceded by any treatment in any patient. Trimming took 8 bases from V and 6 from J, leaving 14 bases between them. CDR1 and CDR2 from the germline V gene are SGHRS and YFSETQ. The CDR3 has 13 residues. This clone was recorded at least ten times. The antigen remains undetermined.

The J gene is TRBJ1-4, the V gene TRBV5-1; D not certain. Sequenced sample: tumor tissue. The TCR originated in a female donor with papillary thyroid cancer or a benign thyroid nodule (not recorded which). Some clones in this sample may be carry-over from other donors' samples. CDR3 amino acids: CASKRSPDEKLFF. The CDR3 DNA is TGCGCCAGTAAGCGGAGTCCGGATGAAAAACTGTTTTTT.